A single sample gave rise to the 15 T cell receptor beta chains below, sequenced in a study of CD8 T cells in Susac syndrome. The authors reverse transcribed roughly 0.5 to 1 ug RNA with random hexamers. TCRdb reprocessed the immunoSEQ multiplex PCR reads via MiXCR and lists one record per CDR3 protein. The sample lists 71,000 or so distinct CDR3 sequences; 93% were seen once. Sequenced material: CD4+ T cells from PBMCs. The receptors were gathered from a human donor with Susac syndrome.

CDR3 loop: CASSLFWTGQGFDEQFF. CDR3 nucleotides: TGTGCCAGCAGTTTGTTTTGGACGGGACAGGGGTTCGATGAGCAGTTCTTC. V is TRBV27 and J is TRBJ2-1, with TRBD1 matching 10 bases. Germline V CDR1 and CDR2: MNHEY, SMNVEV (reference sequence). Trimming cost V 3 bases and J 8 bases; bases outside gene matches: 13. CDR3 length: 17 amino acids.

The CDR3, as DNA: TGTGCCAGCAGCTTAGGGACTAGCGGAAAAGAGACCCAGTACTTC. Amino acids: CASSLGTSGKETQYF. The rearrangement links TRBV7-9 to TRBJ2-5, with 10 bases aligning to TRBD2. The CDR3 has 15 amino acids. Trimming took 1 base from V and 3 from J; bases not matched to a gene: 2. Germline V gene sequence: CDR1 SEHNR, CDR2 FQNEAQ (reference sequence).

V is TRBV15 and J is TRBJ1-1, with 9 nucleotides matching TRBD1. The CDR3 length is 14 residues. Germline V lookup: CDR1 LNHNV, CDR2 YYDKDF (reference sequence). V lost 3 bases, J lost 5 bases, and 4 bases stayed unmatched. The CDR3 sequence is CATSRDRGGTEAFF. CDR3 nucleotide sequence: TGTGCCACCAGCAGGGACAGGGGTGGAACTGAAGCTTTCTTT.

This clonotype was observed a single time. The rearrangement joins TRBV20-1 to TRBJ1-5, with no clear D. V dropped 7 bases and J dropped 3 bases, with 22 bases sitting between them. Germline V gene lookup returns CDR1 DFQATT and CDR2 SNEGSKA (reference sequence). This CDR3 has 16 residues. CDR3 sequence reads: CSVTSRFRSTNQPQHF. For the CDR3, the DNA is TGCAGTGTCACGTCCCGATTCAGGAGTACCAATCAGCCCCAGCATTTT.

The rearrangement links TRBV7-9 to TRBJ2-2, with 8 nucleotides matching TRBD1. Trimming cost V 5 bases and J 2 bases; bases outside gene matches: 7. Germline-derived CDR1 and CDR2 are SEHNR and FQNEAQ (reference sequence). The CDR3 is 16 amino acids. The chain's CDR3 is CASSPEQGGNTGELFF. CDR3 coding DNA: TGTGCCAGCAGCCCCGAACAGGGGGGAAACACCGGGGAGCTGTTTTTT.

This chain connects TRBV5-1 to TRBJ2-1; TRBD2 matches 8 bases. The CDR3 loop spans 15 amino acids. Germline trimming cut 2 bases from V and 4 bases from J; bases unmatched to any gene: 5. CDR1 and CDR2 from the germline V gene are SGHRS and YFSETQ. Written as DNA, the CDR3 is TGCGCCAGCAGCTTTGCCGGGACTAGTTACAATGAGCAGTTCTTC. Translated: CASSFAGTSYNEQFF.

The chain uses TRBV19 and TRBJ2-1; D is undetermined. Germline V gene sequence: CDR1 LNHDA, CDR2 SQIVND (reference sequence). The CDR3 is made up of 14 amino acids. Trimming stripped 7 bases from V and 0 bases from J, with 10 bases between. The CDR3 sequence: CASNPESSYNEQFF. In DNA form, the CDR3 reads TGTGCCAGTAACCCCGAGAGCTCCTACAATGAGCAGTTCTTC.

The chain has TRBV28 and TRBJ2-3; D call uncertain. CDR3 length: 11 amino acids. With 6 bases removed from V and 2 bases from J, the gap between germline ends came to 3 bases. The germline V gene has CDR1 MDHEN and CDR2 SYDVKM. CDR3 sequence reads: CASSHTDTQYF. Written as DNA, the CDR3 is TGTGCCAGCAGCCACACAGATACGCAGTATTTT.

This chain connects TRBV29-1 to TRBJ2-1; D tentatively reads TRBD1 or TRBD2 (5 bases each). Germline CDR1 is SQVTM and CDR2 is ANQGSEA. CDR3 length: 14 residues. V dropped 5 bases and J dropped 7 bases, with 18 bases sitting between them. CDR3 sequence: CSVSRFGTLNEQFF. For the CDR3, the DNA is TGCAGCGTTTCGAGGTTTGGGACGCTAAATGAGCAGTTCTTC.

The chain uses TRBV11-1 and TRBJ2-7; D is perhaps TRBD1 (6 bases). There are 15 residues in the CDR3. Looked up from germline, CDR1 is SGHAT and CDR2 is FQDESV (reference sequence). The ends were cut back, 0 bases at V and 2 bases at J, with 11 bases in the middle. In nucleotides, the CDR3 is TGTGCCAGCAGCTTAGCAGGGGGTGTTCCCTACGAGCAGTACTTC. This gives the protein CASSLAGGVPYEQYF.

The CDR3 sequence is CASTFFGSGTGELFF. CDR3 coding DNA: TGTGCCAGCACCTTTTTCGGGTCAGGCACCGGGGAGCTGTTTTTT. This chain joins TRBV2 and TRBJ2-2, with no clear D. Trimming removed 7 bases at V and 4 bases at J, with 16 bases between. The CDR3 has 15 amino acids. CDR1 is SNHLY and CDR2 is FYNNEI in the germline V gene.

The chain uses TRBV4-1 and TRBJ1-2; D is ambiguous. Per germline, CDR1 MGHRA and CDR2 YSYEKL. CDR3 length equals 14 residues. V gave up 4 bases and J gave up 3 bases, with 12 bases separating them. CDR3 sequence reads: CASSLGGWDYGYTF. CDR3 coding DNA: TGCGCCAGCAGCCTCGGAGGGTGGGACTATGGCTACACCTTC.

The chain uses TRBV7-9 and TRBJ2-3; weak D call: TRBD1 (6 bases). Germline V gene lookup returns CDR1 SEHNR and CDR2 FQNEAQ (reference sequence). Trimming shortened V by 5 bases and J by 0 bases, and 15 bases separated the two germline ends. The CDR3 loop spans 16 amino acids. In nucleotides, the CDR3 is TGTGCCAGCAGCAACTTACAGGGATCTAGCACAGATACGCAGTATTTT. Protein: CASSNLQGSSTDTQYF. Drawing the rest from reference TRBV7-9 and TRBJ2-3, the complete variable domain is DTGVSQNPRHKITKRGQNVTFRCDPISEHNRLYWYRQTLGQGPEFLTYFQNEAQLEKSRLLSDRFSAERPKGSFSTLEIQRTEQGDSAMYLCASSNLQGSSTDTQYFGPGTRLTVL.

This clonotype was recorded once. CDR3 DNA sequence: TGTGCCAGCAGTTACCCCTCCTCGGGCTCCTACGAGCAGTACTTC. Encoded protein: CASSYPSSGSYEQYF. The chain is built from TRBV6-6 and TRBJ2-7; unclear D gene. CDR1 is MNHNY, CDR2 SVGAGI, per germline (reference sequence). The CDR3 loop spans 15 amino acids. The V end was cut by 2 bases, the J end by 0 bases, with 11 bases between.

The chain carries TRBV12-3 or TRBV12-4 and TRBJ1-5; D ambiguous. V was clipped by 4 bases and J by 1 base, with 14 bases between them. This CDR3 has 16 amino acids. CDR3 amino acids: CASSSPSKESNQPQHF. The DNA for the CDR3 is TGTGCCAGCAGTTCCCCCTCCAAAGAGAGCAATCAGCCCCAGCATTTT.